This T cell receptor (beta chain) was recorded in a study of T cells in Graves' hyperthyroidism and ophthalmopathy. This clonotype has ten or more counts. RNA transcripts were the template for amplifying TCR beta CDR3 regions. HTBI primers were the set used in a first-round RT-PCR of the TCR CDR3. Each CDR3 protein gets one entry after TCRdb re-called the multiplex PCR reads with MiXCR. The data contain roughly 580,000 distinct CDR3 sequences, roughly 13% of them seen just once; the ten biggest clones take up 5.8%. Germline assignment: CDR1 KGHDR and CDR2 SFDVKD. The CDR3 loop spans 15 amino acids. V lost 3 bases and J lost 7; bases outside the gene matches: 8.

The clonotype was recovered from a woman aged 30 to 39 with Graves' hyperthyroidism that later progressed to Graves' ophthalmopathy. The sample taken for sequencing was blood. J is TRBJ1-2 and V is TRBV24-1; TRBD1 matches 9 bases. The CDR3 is CATSDPAGQGTGYTF. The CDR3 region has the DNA TGTGCCACCAGTGATCCGGCAGGACAGGGGACTGGCTACACCTTC.